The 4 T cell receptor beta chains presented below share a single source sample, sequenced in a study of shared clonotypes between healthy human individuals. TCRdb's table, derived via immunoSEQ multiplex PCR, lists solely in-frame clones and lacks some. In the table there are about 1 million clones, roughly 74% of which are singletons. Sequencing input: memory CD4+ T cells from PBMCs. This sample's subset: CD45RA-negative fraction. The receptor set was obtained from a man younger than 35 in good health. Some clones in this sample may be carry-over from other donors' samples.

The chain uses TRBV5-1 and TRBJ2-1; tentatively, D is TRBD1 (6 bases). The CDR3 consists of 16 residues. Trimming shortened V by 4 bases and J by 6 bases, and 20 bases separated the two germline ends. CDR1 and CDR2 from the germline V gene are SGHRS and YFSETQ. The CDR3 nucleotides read TGCGCCAGCAGCCCCCAACCGATCAGGGGCCTCAATGAGCAGTTCTTC. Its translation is CASSPQPIRGLNEQFF.

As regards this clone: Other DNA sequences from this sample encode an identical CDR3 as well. CDR3: CASSLERAGETQYF. In DNA, the CDR3 is TGCGCCAGCAGCTTGGAGCGGGCAGGGGAGACCCAGTACTTC. V is TRBV5-1 and J is TRBJ2-5, with D maybe TRBD2 (6 bases). The ends were cut back, 0 bases at V and 5 bases at J, with 11 bases in the middle. CDR3 length: 14 amino acids. Germline-derived CDR1 and CDR2 are SGHRS and YFSETQ. The full variable domain, with the rest looked up from reference TRBV5-1 and TRBJ2-5, is KAGVTQTPRYLIKTRGQQVTLSCSPISGHRSVSWYQQTPGQGLQFLFEYFSETQRNKGNFPGRFSGRQFSNSRSEMNVSTLELGDSALYLCASSLERAGETQYFGPGTRLLVL.

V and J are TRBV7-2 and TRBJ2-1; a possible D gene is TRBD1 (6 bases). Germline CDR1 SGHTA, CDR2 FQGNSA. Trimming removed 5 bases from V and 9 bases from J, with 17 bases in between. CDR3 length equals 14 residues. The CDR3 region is CASSPQGTGGEQFF. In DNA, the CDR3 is TGTGCCAGCAGCCCCCAGGGGACCGGAGGTGAGCAGTTCTTC.

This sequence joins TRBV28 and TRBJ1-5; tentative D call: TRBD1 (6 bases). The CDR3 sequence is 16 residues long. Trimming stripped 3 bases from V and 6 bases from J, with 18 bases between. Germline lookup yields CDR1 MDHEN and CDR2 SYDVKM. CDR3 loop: CASSLSPIGGLQPQHF. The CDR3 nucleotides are TGTGCCAGCAGTTTGTCCCCGATCGGGGGGCTTCAGCCCCAGCATTTT.